This TCR beta chain was sequenced during a study of shared clonotypes between healthy human individuals. Sorted subsets were amplified in replicate PCRs using 200 ng DNA, 32,000 or so T cell genomes. The protocol was immunoSEQ multiplex PCR, while the TCRdb copy is restricted to in-frame clones and leaves out a portion. Of roughly 2,000,000 clones in the sample, around 96% were seen once. It was CD45RO-negative cells, positively selected for CCR7, that made up naive CD8 cells, with terminally differentiated effector memory CD45RA+ cells excluded. Study conclusions and caveats: Only blood underwent sampling, and tissue repertoires likely differ.

Comment on this clone: Its antigen is not identified.

V shed 0 bases and J shed 4 bases, with 16 bases lying between them. Germline CDR1 and CDR2: SNHLY and FYNNEI. The CDR3 has 16 amino acids. This clonotype was sampled from a man aged 18 to 30 in good health. The sequencing sample was made of naive CD8+ T cells sorted from blood. This chain connects TRBV2 to TRBJ2-7, with TRBD1 as a possible D gene (6 bases). The DNA of the CDR3 is TGTGCCAGCAGTGAAGCGACCGGACAGCACTTATACGAGCAGTACTTC. Translating gives CASSEATGQHLYEQYF.